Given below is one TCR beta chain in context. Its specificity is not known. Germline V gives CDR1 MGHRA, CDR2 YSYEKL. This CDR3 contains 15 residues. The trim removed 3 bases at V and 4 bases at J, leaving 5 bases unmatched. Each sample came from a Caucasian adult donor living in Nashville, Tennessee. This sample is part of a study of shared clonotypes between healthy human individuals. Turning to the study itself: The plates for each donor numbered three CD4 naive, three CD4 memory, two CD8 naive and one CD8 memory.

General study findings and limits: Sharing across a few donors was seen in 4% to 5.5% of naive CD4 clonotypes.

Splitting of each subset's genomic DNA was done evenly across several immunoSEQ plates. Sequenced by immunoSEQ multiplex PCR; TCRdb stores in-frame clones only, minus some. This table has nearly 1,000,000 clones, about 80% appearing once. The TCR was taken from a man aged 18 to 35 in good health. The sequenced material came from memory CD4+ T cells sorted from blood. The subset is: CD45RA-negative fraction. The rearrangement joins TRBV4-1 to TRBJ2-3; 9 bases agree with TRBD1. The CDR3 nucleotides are TGCGCCAGCAGCCAGGGGAGGACAGGGGCAGATACGCAGTATTTT. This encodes CASSQGRTGADTQYF.